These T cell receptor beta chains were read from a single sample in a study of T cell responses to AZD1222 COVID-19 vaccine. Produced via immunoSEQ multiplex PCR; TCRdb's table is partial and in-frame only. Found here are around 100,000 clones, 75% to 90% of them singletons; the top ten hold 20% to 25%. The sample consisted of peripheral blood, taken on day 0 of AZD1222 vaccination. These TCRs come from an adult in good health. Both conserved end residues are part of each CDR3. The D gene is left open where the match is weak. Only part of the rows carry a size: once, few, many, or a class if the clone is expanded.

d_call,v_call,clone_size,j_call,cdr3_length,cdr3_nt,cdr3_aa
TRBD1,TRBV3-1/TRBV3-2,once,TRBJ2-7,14,TGTGCCAGCAGCCAGGCAGGGGGCGGCTACGAGCAGTACTTC,CASSQAGGGYEQYF
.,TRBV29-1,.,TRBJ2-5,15,TGCAGCGTTCTAGGTCTTACCCTGTACCAAGAGACCCAGTACTTC,CSVLGLTLYQETQYF
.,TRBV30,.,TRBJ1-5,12,TGTGCCTGGGGGGCCGGCCCCCAGCCCCAGCATTTT,CAWGAGPQPQHF
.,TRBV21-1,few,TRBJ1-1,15,TGTGCCAGCAACATTTGGGGGGTACTGAACACTGAAGCTTTCTTT,CASNIWGVLNTEAFF
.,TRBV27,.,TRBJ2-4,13,TGTGCCAGCGGTACGGGGATGGAAAACATTCAGTACTTC,CASGTGMENIQYF
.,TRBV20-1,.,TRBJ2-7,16,TGCAGTGCTAGTAGGGGAGGGCAACAGGGTAACTACGAGCAGTACTTC,CSASRGGQQGNYEQYF
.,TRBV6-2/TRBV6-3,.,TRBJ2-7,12,TGTGCCAGCAGTTACTATCTCTACGAGCAGTACTTC,CASSYYLYEQYF
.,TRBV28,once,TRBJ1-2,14,TGTGCCAGCAGCCGGGGTGTGGGGGCTTGGGGCTACACCTTC,CASSRGVGAWGYTF
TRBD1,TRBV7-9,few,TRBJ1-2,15,TGTGCCAGCAGCTTAGACGGACAGGGAGCGGGAGGCTACACCTTC,CASSLDGQGAGGYTF
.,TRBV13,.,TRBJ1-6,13,TGTGCCAGCAGCCAAAGACGTGAAACACCCCTCCACTTT,CASSQRRETPLHF
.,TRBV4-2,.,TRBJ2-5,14,TGTGCCAGCAGCCAAGGACAGCTCCAAGAGACCCAGTACTTC,CASSQGQLQETQYF
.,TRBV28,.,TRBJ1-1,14,TGTGCCAGCAGTTCCGGGGCAGCGAACACTGAAGCTTTCTTT,CASSSGAANTEAFF
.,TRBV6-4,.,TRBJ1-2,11,TGTGCCACCTTCACCAGGGGTTACTACACCTTC,CATFTRGYYTF
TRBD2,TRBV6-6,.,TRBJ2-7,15,TGTGCCAGCAGCGACCCTAGCGGGGGCGAACCCGAGCAGTACTTC,CASSDPSGGEPEQYF
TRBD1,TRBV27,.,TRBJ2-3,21,TGTGCCAGCATCCCCTCCACTGGGGCAGCCTACAGGGGGGTTTTAGGAGATACGCAGTATTTT,CASIPSTGAAYRGVLGDTQYF
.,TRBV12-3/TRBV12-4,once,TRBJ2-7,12,TGTGCCAGCAGTAGCAGGGTCTACGAGCAGTACTTC,CASSSRVYEQYF
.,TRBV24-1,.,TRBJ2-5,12,TGTGCCACCAGTGGAGGGGTTGAGACCCAGTACTTC,CATSGGVETQYF
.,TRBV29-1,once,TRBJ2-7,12,TGCAGCGTTGGATGGAGAGTTTACGAGCAGTACTTC,CSVGWRVYEQYF
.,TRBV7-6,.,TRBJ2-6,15,TGTGCCAGCAGCCTGGATCTCTCTGGGGCCAACGTCCTGACTTTC,CASSLDLSGANVLTF
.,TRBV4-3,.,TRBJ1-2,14,TGCGCCAGCAGCCAAAACATTCCCACTGGTGGCTACACCTTC,CASSQNIPTGGYTF
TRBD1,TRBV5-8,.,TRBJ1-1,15,TGTGCCAGCACCAAAGGGAGGGGGCGCGACACTGAAGCTTTCTTT,CASTKGRGRDTEAFF
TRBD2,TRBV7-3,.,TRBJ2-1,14,TGTGCCAGCAGCCCTGGACTAGCGGGGGTGCGGCGGTTCTTC,CASSPGLAGVRRFF
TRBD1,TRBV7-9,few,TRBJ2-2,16,TGTGCCATTAAACGAACAGGGGCGCCGAACACCGGGGAGCTGTTTTTT,CAIKRTGAPNTGELFF
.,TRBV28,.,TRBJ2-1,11,TGTGCCAGCAGGACCTACAATGAGCAGTTCTTC,CASRTYNEQFF
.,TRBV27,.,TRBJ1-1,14,TGTGCCAGCTCCTCGGGGCGAGGGGACACTGAAGCTTTCTTT,CASSSGRGDTEAFF
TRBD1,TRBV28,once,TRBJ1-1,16,TGTGCCAGCAGTACGCCGGGACAGCCAGTGTATCAAAAGGCTTTCTTT,CASSTPGQPVYQKAFF
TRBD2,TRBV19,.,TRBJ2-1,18,TGTGCCAGTAGTACCCGACTAGCGGGGGCCCAAGATTACAATGAGCAGTTCTTC,CASSTRLAGAQDYNEQFF
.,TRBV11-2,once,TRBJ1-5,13,TGTGCCAGCAGCTCCCAGGGTAATCAGCCCCAGCATTTT,CASSSQGNQPQHF
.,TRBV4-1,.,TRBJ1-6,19,TGCGCCAGCAGCCAAGATCTGGAACAGTCTACCTCCTATAATTCACCCCTCCACTTT,CASSQDLEQSTSYNSPLHF
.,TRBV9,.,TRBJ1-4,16,TGTGCCAGCAGCGGAGGGACATCTGCAACTAATGAAAAACTGTTTTTT,CASSGGTSATNEKLFF
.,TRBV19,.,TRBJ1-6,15,TGTGCCAGTAGTGAGGGGAGCTCCTATAATTCACCCCTCCACTTT,CASSEGSSYNSPLHF
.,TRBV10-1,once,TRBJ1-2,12,TGCGCCAGCAGTGGGGACAACTATGGCTACACCTTC,CASSGDNYGYTF
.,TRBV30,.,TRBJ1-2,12,TGTGCCTGGAGTTCTGGGAGGTATGGCTACACCTTC,CAWSSGRYGYTF
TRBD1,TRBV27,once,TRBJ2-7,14,TGTGCCAGCAGCCGGACAGGGGGCATGTACGAGCAGTACTTC,CASSRTGGMYEQYF
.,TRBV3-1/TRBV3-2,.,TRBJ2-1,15,TGTGCCAGCAGCCCCTCGGGAGTGAGGGCCGATGAGCAGTTCTTC,CASSPSGVRADEQFF
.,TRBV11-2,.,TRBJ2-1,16,TGTGCCAGCAGCTTAAGCTTGCAGGGCCCATACAATGAGCAGTTCTTC,CASSLSLQGPYNEQFF
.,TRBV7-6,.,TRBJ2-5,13,TGTGCCAGCAGCCTAGGATTGTGGGAGACCCAGTACTTC,CASSLGLWETQYF
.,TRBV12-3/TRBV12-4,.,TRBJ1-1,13,TGTGCCAGCAGTTTAGTCCAGGGAGCTGAAGCTTTCTTT,CASSLVQGAEAFF
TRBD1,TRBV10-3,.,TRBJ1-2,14,TGTGCCATCAGTGAGTCAGGGACAGGGGATGGCTACACCTTC,CAISESGTGDGYTF
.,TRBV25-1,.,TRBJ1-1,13,TGTGCCAGCAGTGAGGGCAGGAACACTGAAGCTTTCTTT,CASSEGRNTEAFF
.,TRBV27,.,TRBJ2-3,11,TGTGCCAGCAGTTCTTTCGAATCGCAGTATTTT,CASSSFESQYF
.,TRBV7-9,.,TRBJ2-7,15,TGTGCCAGCAGCGAACAGCCTAGTCACTCCTACGAGCAGTACTTC,CASSEQPSHSYEQYF
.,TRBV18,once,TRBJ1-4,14,TGTGCCAGCCGGCAGGTGGGGATTAATGAAAAACTGTTTTTT,CASRQVGINEKLFF
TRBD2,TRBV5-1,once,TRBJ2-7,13,TGCGCCAGCAGCTTGGGGTCGGGAGGGGAGCAGTACTTC,CASSLGSGGEQYF